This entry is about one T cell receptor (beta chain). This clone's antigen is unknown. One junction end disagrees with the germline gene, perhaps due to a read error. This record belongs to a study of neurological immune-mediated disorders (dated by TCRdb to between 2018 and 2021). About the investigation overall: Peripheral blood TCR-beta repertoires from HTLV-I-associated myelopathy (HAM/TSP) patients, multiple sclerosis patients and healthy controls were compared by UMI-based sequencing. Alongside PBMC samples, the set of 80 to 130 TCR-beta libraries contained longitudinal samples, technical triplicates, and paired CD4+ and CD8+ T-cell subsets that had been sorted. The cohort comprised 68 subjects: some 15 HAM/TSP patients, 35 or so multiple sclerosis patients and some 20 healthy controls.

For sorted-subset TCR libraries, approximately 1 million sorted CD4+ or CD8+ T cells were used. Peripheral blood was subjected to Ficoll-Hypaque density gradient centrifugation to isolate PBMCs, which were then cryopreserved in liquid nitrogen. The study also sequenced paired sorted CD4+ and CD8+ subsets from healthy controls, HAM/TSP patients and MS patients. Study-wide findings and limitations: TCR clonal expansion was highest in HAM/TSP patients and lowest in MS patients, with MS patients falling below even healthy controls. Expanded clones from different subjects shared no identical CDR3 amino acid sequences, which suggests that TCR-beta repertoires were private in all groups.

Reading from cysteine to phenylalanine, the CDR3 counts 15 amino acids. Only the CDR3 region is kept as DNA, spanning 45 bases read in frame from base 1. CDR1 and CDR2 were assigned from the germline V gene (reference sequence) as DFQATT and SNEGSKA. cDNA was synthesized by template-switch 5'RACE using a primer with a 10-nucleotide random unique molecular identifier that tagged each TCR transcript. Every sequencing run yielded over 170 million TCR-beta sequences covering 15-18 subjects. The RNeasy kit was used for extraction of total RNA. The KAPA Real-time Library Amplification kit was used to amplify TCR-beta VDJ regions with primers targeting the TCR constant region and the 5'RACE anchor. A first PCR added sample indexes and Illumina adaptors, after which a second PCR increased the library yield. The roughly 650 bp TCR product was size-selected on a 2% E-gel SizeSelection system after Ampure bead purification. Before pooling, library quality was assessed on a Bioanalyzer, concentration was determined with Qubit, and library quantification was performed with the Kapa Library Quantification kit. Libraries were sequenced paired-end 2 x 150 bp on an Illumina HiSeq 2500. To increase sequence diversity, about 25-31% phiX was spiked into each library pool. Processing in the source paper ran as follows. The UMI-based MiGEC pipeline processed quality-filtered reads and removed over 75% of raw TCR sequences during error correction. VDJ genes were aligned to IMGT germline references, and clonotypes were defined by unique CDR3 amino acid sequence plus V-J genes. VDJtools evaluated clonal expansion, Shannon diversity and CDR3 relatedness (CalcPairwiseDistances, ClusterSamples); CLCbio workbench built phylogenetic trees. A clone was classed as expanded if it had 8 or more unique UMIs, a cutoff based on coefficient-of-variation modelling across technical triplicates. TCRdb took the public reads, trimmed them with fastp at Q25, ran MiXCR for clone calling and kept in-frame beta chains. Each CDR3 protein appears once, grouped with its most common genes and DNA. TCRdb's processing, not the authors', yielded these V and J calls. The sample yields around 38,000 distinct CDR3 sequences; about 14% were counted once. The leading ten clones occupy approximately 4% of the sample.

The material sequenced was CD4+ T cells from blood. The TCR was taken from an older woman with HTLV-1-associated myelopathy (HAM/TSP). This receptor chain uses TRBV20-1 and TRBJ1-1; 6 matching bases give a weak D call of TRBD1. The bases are TGCAGTGCTAGACTTTCAGGGGCTAGTGGGACTGAAGATTTCTTT. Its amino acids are CSARLSGASGTEDFF.